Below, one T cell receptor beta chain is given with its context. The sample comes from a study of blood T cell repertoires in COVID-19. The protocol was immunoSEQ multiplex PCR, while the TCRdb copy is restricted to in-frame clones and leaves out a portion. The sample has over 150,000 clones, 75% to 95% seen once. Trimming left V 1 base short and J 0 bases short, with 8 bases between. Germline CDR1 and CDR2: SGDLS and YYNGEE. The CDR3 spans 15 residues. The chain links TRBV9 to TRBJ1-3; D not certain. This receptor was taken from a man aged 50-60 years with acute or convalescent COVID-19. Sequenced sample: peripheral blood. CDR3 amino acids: CASSVSGFSGNTIYF. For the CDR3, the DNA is TGTGCCAGCAGCGTATCAGGATTCTCTGGAAACACCATATATTTT.